Each of the 12 T cell receptor beta chains below was sequenced from the same sample in a study of T cell repertoires in cytomegalovirus infection. TCRdb re-derived calls from the reads in MiXCR, one entry per CDR3 protein. The sample carries over 250,000 distinct CDR3 sequences, over 20% recorded once. Sequences were obtained from PBMCs. These receptors were obtained from a human donor in good health (CMV status not recorded). Some clones in this sample may be carry-over from other donors' samples.

The genes are TRBV11-2 and TRBJ2-7, with D hard to call. CDR1 and CDR2 (germline): SGHAT, FQNNGV. V was pared by 0 bases and J by 4 bases, with 7 bases between. This CDR3 region has 13 residues. The chain's CDR3 is CASSLEELYEQYF. The CDR3 DNA follows: TGTGCCAGCAGCTTAGAAGAGCTATACGAGCAGTACTTC. The full variable domain, rest sourced from reference TRBV11-2 and TRBJ2-7, is EAGVAQSPRYKIIEKRQSVAFWCNPISGHATLYWYQQILGQGPKLLIQFQNNGVVDDSQLPKDRFSAERLKGVDSTLKIQPAKLEDSAVYLCASSLEELYEQYFGPGTRLTVT.

The chain joins TRBV29-1 to TRBJ1-4; D is uncertain. The CDR3 consists of 11 residues. With 0 bases removed from V and 10 bases from J, the gap between germline ends came to 6 bases. CDR1 and CDR2 (germline): SQVTM, ANQGSEA. The CDR3 DNA reads as TGCAGCGTTGAAGACAGGAGAAAACTGTTTTTT. It codes for CSVEDRRKLFF.

The V gene is TRBV2, the J gene TRBJ2-2; D gene unclear. Germline-derived CDR1 and CDR2 are SNHLY and FYNNEI. The CDR3 extends over 15 amino acids. V lost 3 bases and J lost 3, with 11 bases in between. The CDR3: CASSERHGDTGELFF. The CDR3 region has the DNA TGTGCCAGCAGTGAGAGGCACGGTGACACCGGGGAGCTGTTTTTT.

The rearrangement uses TRBV7-2 and TRBJ2-4; TRBD1 is a possible D gene (5 bases). The V and J ends lost 1 base and 3 bases respectively, with 13 bases between them. From germline, CDR1 is SGHTA and CDR2 FQGNSA. The CDR3 sequence is 16 residues long. The CDR3 region has the DNA TGTGCCAGCAGCTTAGGCCCAGGGTGGGGCAAAAACATTCAGTACTTC. This encodes CASSLGPGWGKNIQYF.

The sample holds many counts of this clonotype. The V and J genes are TRBV19 and TRBJ2-6; the match to TRBD1 covers 9 bases. Trimming removed 10 bases from V and 0 bases from J; junction bases left unmatched: 13. There are 18 residues in the CDR3. Germline assignment: CDR1 LNHDA and CDR2 SQIVND (reference sequence). The CDR3 protein is CATTEPGQGYSGANVLTF. In DNA form, the CDR3 reads TGTGCCACCACGGAGCCCGGACAGGGGTACTCTGGGGCCAACGTCCTGACTTTC.

This clonotype occurred many times. The chain recombines TRBV7-2 with TRBJ2-2, with TRBD1 matching 8 bases. Germline values: CDR1 SGHTA, CDR2 FQGNSA. J was trimmed by 5 bases and V by 2 bases; bases with no gene match: 4. The CDR3 runs to 15 residues. CDR3 residues: CASSLQGAGTGELFF. CDR3 DNA sequence: TGTGCCAGCAGCTTACAGGGGGCGGGGACCGGGGAGCTGTTTTTT.

The rearrangement links TRBV29-1 to TRBJ1-1; D is uncertain. Germline V lookup: CDR1 SQVTM, CDR2 ANQGSEA. Trimming left V 2 bases short and J 1 base short, with 14 bases between. The CDR3 runs to 15 residues. CDR3 DNA: TGCAGCGTTGAAAGGTATGCTACAACGAACACTGAAGCTTTCTTT. Translating it yields CSVERYATTNTEAFF.

This clonotype was detected only a few times. The V gene is TRBV2, the J gene TRBJ2-1, with D maybe TRBD1 (7 bases). Germline CDR1 is SNHLY and CDR2 is FYNNEI. This CDR3 is 15 amino acids long. Trimming pared 5 bases from V and 5 bases from J, leaving 16 bases between. The CDR3 DNA sequence: TGTGCCAGCAGTTCTGCGGGACAGCAGAACAATGAGCAGTTCTTC. As protein: CASSSAGQQNNEQFF.

The CDR3 coding sequence is TGTGCCAGCAGCTTAAGTCTGGCTAGCGGGGGGGCTCAAGAGACCCAGTACTTC. Its protein product is CASSLSLASGGAQETQYF. This chain connects TRBV7-9 to TRBJ2-5, with 12 bases identical to TRBD2. The V and J ends lost 2 bases and 2 bases, in that order; junction bases with no gene match: 9. The CDR3 is 18 residues long. Germline loops: CDR1 SEHNR, CDR2 FQNEAQ (reference sequence).

CDR3 bases: TGTGCCAGCAGAACACTTATTAACACTGAAGCTTTCTTT. Its translation: CASRTLINTEAFF. The chain couples TRBV28 to TRBJ1-1; D ambiguous. The CDR3 covers 13 residues. The germline V and J ends were trimmed by 6 bases and 2 bases, with 10 bases remaining between them. Germline V gene lookup returns CDR1 MDHEN and CDR2 SYDVKM.

This chain uses TRBV11-2 with TRBJ2-1; maybe TRBD1 (5 bases). Between the trimmed V and J ends, which lost 1 base and 2 bases, there was a span of 9 bases. The germline V gene has CDR1 SGHAT and CDR2 FQNNGV. This CDR3 has 15 amino acids. The CDR3 DNA is TGTGCCAGCAGCTTAGGCCAGGGCACCTACAATGAGCAGTTCTTC. Amino acid sequence: CASSLGQGTYNEQFF. Variable domain in full (rest from reference TRBV11-2 and TRBJ2-1): EAGVAQSPRYKIIEKRQSVAFWCNPISGHATLYWYQQILGQGPKLLIQFQNNGVVDDSQLPKDRFSAERLKGVDSTLKIQPAKLEDSAVYLCASSLGQGTYNEQFFGPGTRLTVL.

This chain joins TRBV20-1 and TRBJ2-7; D is possibly TRBD2 (5 bases). This CDR3 comprises 12 residues. Germline CDR1 reads DFQATT; CDR2 reads SNEGSKA (reference sequence). Trimming removed 5 bases at V and 0 bases at J, with 8 bases between. The CDR3 bases are TGCAGTGCTTCCCGGGGCTCCTACGAGCAGTACTTC. It encodes CSASRGSYEQYF.